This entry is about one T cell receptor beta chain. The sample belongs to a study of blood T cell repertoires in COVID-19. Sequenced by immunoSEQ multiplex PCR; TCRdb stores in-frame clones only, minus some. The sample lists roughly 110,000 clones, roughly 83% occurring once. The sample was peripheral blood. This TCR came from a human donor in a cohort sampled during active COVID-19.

Written as DNA, the CDR3 is TGTGCCATCAGTGGGGAGGCATCAGGTGGAAACACCATATATTTT. Translated: CAISGEASGGNTIYF. This rearrangement joins TRBV10-3 to TRBJ1-3; D not certain. Trimming stripped 4 bases from V and 3 bases from J, with 13 bases between. Germline values: CDR1 ENHRY, CDR2 SYGVKD. This CDR3 is 15 amino acids long.